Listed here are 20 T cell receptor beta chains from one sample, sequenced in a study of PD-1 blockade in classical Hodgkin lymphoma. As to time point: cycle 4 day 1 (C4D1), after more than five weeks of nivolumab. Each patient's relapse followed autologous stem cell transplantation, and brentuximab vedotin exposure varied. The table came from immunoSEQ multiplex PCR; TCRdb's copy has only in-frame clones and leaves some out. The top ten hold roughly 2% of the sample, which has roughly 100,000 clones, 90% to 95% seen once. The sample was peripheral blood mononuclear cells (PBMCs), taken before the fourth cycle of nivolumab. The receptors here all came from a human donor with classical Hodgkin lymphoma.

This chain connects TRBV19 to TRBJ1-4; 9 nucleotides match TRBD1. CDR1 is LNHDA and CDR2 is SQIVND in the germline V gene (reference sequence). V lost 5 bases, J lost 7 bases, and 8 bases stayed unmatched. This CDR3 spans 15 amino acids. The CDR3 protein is CASSSRQGVGEKLFF. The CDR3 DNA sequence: TGTGCCAGTAGTTCGCGACAGGGGGTTGGTGAAAAACTGTTTTTT.

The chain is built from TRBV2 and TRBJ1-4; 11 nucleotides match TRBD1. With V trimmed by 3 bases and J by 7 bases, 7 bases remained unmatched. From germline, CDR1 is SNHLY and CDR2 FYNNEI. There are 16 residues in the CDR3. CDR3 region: CASSDLRDRGVEKLFF. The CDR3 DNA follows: TGTGCCAGCAGTGACCTCCGGGACAGGGGGGTTGAAAAACTGTTTTTT.

The CDR3 DNA follows: TGCGCCAGCAGCCGGGGGCCTTCCTACCCCTACGAGCAGTACTTC. Translated, it gives CASSRGPSYPYEQYF. The genes are TRBV4-1 and TRBJ2-7, with a possible D match to TRBD1 (6 bases). There are 15 residues in the CDR3. V was shortened by 4 bases and J by 2 bases, with 15 bases between the two germline ends. Germline-derived CDR1 and CDR2 are MGHRA and YSYEKL.

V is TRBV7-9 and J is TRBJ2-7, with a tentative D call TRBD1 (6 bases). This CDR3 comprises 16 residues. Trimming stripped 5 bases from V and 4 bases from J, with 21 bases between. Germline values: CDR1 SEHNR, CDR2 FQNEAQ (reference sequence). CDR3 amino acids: CASSPQPQGRTYEQYF. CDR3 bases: TGTGCCAGCAGCCCTCAGCCCCAGGGGCGGACGTACGAGCAGTACTTC. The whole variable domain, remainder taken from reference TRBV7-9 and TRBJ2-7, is DTGVSQNPRHKITKRGQNVTFRCDPISEHNRLYWYRQTLGQGPEFLTYFQNEAQLEKSRLLSDRFSAERPKGSFSTLEIQRTEQGDSAMYLCASSPQPQGRTYEQYFGPGTRLTVT.

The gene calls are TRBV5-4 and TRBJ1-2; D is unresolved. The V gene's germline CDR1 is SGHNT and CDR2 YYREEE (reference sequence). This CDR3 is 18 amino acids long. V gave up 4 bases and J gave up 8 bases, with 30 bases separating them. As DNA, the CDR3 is TGTGCCAGCAGCCGCAGCGCGGATTCGGGTGGGAGGATAAGGGGCTACACCTTC. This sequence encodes CASSRSADSGGRIRGYTF. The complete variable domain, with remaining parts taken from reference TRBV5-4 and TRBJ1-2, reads ETGVTQSPTHLIKTRGQQVTLRCSSQSGHNTVSWYQQALGQGPQFIFQYYREEENGRGNFPPRFSGLQFPNYSSELNVNALELDDSALYLCASSRSADSGGRIRGYTFGSGTRLTVV.

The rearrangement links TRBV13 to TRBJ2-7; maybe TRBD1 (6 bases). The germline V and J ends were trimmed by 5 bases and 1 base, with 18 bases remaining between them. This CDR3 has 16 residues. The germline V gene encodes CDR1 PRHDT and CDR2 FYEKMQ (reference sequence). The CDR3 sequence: CASSAGTNTSSYEQYF. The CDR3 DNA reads TGTGCCAGCAGCGCCGGGACAAATACTTCTTCCTACGAGCAGTACTTC.

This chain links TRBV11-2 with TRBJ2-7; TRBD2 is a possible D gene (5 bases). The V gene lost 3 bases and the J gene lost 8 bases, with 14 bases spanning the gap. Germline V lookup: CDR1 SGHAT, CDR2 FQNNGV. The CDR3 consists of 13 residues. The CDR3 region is CASSFARGSQQYF. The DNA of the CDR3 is TGTGCCAGCAGCTTTGCCCGGGGAAGTCAGCAGTACTTC.

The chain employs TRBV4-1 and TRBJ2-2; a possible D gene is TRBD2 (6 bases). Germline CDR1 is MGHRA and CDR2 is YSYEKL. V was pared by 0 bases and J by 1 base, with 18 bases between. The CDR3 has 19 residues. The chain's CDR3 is CASSQDGRGSSLNTGELFF. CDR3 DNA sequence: TGCGCCAGCAGCCAAGACGGGAGAGGGTCTTCCTTGAACACCGGGGAGCTGTTTTTT.

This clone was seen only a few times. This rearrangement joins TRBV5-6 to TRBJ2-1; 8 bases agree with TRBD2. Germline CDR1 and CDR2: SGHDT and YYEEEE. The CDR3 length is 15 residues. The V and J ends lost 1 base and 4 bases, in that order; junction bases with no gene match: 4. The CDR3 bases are TGTGCCAGCAGCTTGCAACTAGCGGATTACAATGAGCAGTTCTTC. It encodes CASSLQLADYNEQFF.

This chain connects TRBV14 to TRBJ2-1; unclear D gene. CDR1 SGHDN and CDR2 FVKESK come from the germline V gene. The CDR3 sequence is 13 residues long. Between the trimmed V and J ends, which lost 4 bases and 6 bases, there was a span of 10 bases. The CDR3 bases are TGTGCCAGCAGCCGGGCCTCTTCCAATGAGCAGTTCTTC. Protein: CASSRASSNEQFF.

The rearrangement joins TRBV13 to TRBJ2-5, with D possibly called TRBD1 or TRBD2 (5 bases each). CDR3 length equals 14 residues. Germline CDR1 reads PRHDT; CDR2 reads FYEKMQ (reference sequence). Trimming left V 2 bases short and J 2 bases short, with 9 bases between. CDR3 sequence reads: CASSLRGEQETQYF. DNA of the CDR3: TGTGCCAGCAGCTTAAGGGGAGAACAAGAGACCCAGTACTTC.

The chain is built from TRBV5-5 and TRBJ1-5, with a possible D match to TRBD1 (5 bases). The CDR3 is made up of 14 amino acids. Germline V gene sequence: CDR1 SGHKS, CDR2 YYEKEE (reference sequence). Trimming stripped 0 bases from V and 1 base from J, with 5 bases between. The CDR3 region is CASSLDRSNQPQHF. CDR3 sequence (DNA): TGTGCCAGCAGCTTGGACAGGAGCAATCAGCCCCAGCATTTT.

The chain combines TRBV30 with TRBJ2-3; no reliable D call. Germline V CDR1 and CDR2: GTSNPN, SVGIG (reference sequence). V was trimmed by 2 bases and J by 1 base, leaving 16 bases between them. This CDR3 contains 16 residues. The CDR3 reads CAWSSTRMSRTDTQYF. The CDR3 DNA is TGTGCCTGGAGTTCAACACGTATGTCCCGCACAGATACGCAGTATTTT.

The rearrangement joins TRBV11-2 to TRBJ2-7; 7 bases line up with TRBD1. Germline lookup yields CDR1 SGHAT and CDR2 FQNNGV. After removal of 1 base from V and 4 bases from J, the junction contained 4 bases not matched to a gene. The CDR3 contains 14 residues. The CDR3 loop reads CASSLGQGLYEQYF. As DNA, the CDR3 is TGTGCCAGCAGCTTAGGACAGGGTCTTTACGAGCAGTACTTC.

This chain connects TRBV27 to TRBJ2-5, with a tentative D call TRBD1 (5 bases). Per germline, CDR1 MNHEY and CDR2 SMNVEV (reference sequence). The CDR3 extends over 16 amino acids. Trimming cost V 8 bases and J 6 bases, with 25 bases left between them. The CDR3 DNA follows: TGTGCCAGCCCTATCGACAGCACTCCCCAGGAAAAGACCCAGTACTTC. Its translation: CASPIDSTPQEKTQYF.

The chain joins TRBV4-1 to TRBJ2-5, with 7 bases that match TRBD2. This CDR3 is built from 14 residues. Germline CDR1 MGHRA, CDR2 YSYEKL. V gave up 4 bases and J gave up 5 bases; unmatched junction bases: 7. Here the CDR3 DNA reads TGCGCCAGCAGCCCCACTAGCGTTTGGGAGACCCAGTACTTC. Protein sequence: CASSPTSVWETQYF.

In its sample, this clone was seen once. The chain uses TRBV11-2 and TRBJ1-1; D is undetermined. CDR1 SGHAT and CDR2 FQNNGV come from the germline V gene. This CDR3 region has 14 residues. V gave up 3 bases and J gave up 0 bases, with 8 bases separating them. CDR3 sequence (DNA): TGTGCCAGCAGCTTCGGGAGAATGAACACTGAAGCTTTCTTT. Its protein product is CASSFGRMNTEAFF. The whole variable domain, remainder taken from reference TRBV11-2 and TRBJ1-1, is EAGVAQSPRYKIIEKRQSVAFWCNPISGHATLYWYQQILGQGPKLLIQFQNNGVVDDSQLPKDRFSAERLKGVDSTLKIQPAKLEDSAVYLCASSFGRMNTEAFFGQGTRLTVV.

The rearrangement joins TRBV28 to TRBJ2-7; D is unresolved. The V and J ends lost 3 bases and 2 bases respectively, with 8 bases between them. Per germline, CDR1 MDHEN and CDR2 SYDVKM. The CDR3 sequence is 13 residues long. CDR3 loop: CASSLPQTYEQYF. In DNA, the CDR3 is TGTGCCAGCAGTTTGCCACAGACCTACGAGCAGTACTTC.

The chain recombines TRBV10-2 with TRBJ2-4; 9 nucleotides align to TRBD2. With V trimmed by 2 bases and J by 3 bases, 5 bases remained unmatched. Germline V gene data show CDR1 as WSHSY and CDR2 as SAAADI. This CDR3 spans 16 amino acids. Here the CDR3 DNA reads TGCGCCAGCAGTGAGCGCGGGAGGGAAAACAAAAACATTCAGTACTTC. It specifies CASSERGRENKNIQYF.

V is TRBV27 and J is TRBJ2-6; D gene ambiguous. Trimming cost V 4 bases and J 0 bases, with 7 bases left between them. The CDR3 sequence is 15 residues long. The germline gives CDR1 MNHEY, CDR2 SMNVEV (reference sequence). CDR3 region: CASSSPYSGANVLTF. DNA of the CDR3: TGTGCCAGCAGTTCCCCATACTCTGGGGCCAACGTCCTGACTTTC.